This TCR beta chain was retrieved from a study of identical twins. Whole-study findings and limits: Researchers reported excess low generation probability among twin-shared out-of-frame alpha sequences.

The CDR3 spans 14 residues. The V end lost 3 bases, the J end lost 0 bases, and 9 bases lay between the germline ends. Germline V gives CDR1 SQVTM, CDR2 ANQGSEA. MiXCR, run by TCRdb on the 5' RACE reads, gives a single entry per CDR3 protein. Of about 490,000 distinct CDR3 sequences in the sample, around 15% are singletons; the top ten hold roughly 0.46%. This clonotype was seen more than once but under ten times. Its antigen remains unidentified. The data were also submitted as part of a second study, on yellow fever vaccine responses in identical twins. From that second work: Reports say the vaccine T cell response in twins looked partly convergent and partly personalized.

This sequence was found in a young woman in good health. Sequenced: CD4+ T cells sorted from blood. The rearrangement links TRBV29-1 to TRBJ2-1, with D maybe TRBD1 (5 bases). CDR3 loop: CSVEGRVSYNEQFF. Written as DNA, the CDR3 is TGCAGCGTTGAGGGCAGGGTCTCCTACAATGAGCAGTTCTTC.